The present entry profiles one T cell receptor (beta chain) with its context. Methods used by the authors: Estimated nucleated cell counts came from reference gene primer amplification. TCRdb keeps only in-frame clones here, not all; method: immunoSEQ multiplex PCR. V and J calls and clone size are copied from that table; D and trimming were computed from the DNA. The data show about 100,000 clones, 75% to 90% seen once. The sample is drawn from a study of blood T cell repertoires in COVID-19. On the study more broadly: Nucleic acid was either cDNA or gDNA, and it came from T cells, B-cell-depleted T cells, or PBMCs.

CDR3 length: 13 amino acids. CDR1 is LNHDA and CDR2 is SQIVND in the germline V gene (reference sequence). The V and J ends lost 5 bases and 2 bases respectively, with 10 bases between them. This receptor was taken from a woman aged 80 or older with acute or convalescent COVID-19. Specimen: peripheral blood. The chain links TRBV19 to TRBJ2-7, with a possible D match to TRBD2 (5 bases). For the CDR3, the DNA is TGTGCCAGTAGTCTGGCGGGTGCCTACGAGCAGTACTTC. Translated: CASSLAGAYEQYF.